Presented here are 18 T cell receptor beta chains from one specimen sequenced in a study of blood T cell repertoires in COVID-19. The repertoire was sequenced with immunoSEQ multiplex PCR; TCRdb's copy has only in-frame clones and lacks some. In the table there are about 80,000 clones, 88% of which are singletons. Material: peripheral blood. Receptors originate from an elderly woman with acute or convalescent COVID-19.

V and J are TRBV19 and TRBJ2-3; TRBD2 matches 7 bases. V was pared by 5 bases and J by 9 bases, with 11 bases of the junction left unmatched. Germline loops: CDR1 LNHDA, CDR2 SQIVND (reference sequence). This CDR3 spans 14 amino acids. The CDR3 is CASSVSAGRQTQYF. DNA for the CDR3: TGTGCCAGTAGTGTCTCTGCCGGGAGGCAGACGCAGTATTTT.

This chain links TRBV19 with TRBJ1-1; 12 nucleotides align to TRBD1. V lost 5 bases and J lost 6; bases outside the gene matches: 1. The CDR3 contains 13 residues. Germline V CDR1 and CDR2: LNHDA, SQIVND (reference sequence). CDR3: CASSRDRGPEAFF. CDR3 sequence (DNA): TGTGCCAGTAGTCGGGACAGGGGGCCTGAAGCTTTCTTT.

The chain links TRBV4-1 to TRBJ2-7; 9 nucleotides line up with TRBD2. CDR1 MGHRA and CDR2 YSYEKL come from the germline V gene. The CDR3 is made up of 14 amino acids. V was clipped by 4 bases and J by 6 bases; unmatched bases: 7. Here the CDR3 reads CASSRIGGRGEQYF. The CDR3 nucleotides are TGCGCCAGCAGCCGGATTGGCGGGAGGGGCGAGCAGTACTTC.

The gene calls are TRBV7-2 and TRBJ2-7, with TRBD2 identical over 11 bases. Looked up from germline, CDR1 is SGHTA and CDR2 is FQGNSA. The CDR3 has 16 amino acids. Losses at the gene ends were 5 bases for V and 5 bases for J; bases not matched to a gene: 11. The CDR3 here is CASSAGLAGIMNEQYF. CDR3 nucleotides: TGTGCCAGCAGCGCTGGACTAGCGGGTATAATGAACGAGCAGTACTTC.

The chain recombines TRBV5-1 with TRBJ2-3, with 8 bases aligning to TRBD1. Looked up from germline, CDR1 is SGHRS and CDR2 is YFSETQ. CDR3 length: 16 amino acids. The V and J ends lost 0 bases and 3 bases, in that order; junction bases with no gene match: 6. The CDR3: CASSLGTGPTTDTQYF. CDR3 sequence (DNA): TGCGCCAGCAGCTTGGGGACAGGGCCTACTACAGATACGCAGTATTTT.

The chain uses TRBV29-1 and TRBJ2-1; 7 bases line up with TRBD1. The CDR3 covers 15 residues. V lost 7 bases to trimming and J lost 9 bases; unmatched junction nucleotides: 18. Germline V gene sequence: CDR1 SQVTM, CDR2 ANQGSEA. The CDR3 sequence: CSASGQATQLTEQFF. In DNA, the CDR3 is TGCAGCGCATCTGGACAGGCCACTCAACTCACTGAGCAGTTCTTC.

The sample holds one count of this clone. The chain uses TRBV6-5 and TRBJ2-5, with D perhaps matching TRBD1 (5 bases). Germline V gives CDR1 MNHEY, CDR2 SVGAGI. The ends were cut back, 6 bases at V and 4 bases at J, with 18 bases in the middle. The CDR3 is 15 amino acids. CDR3 residues: CASSRATDLGETQYF. In nucleotides, the CDR3 is TGTGCCAGCAGCAGGGCAACCGACCTTGGAGAGACCCAGTACTTC.

CDR3 sequence reads: CASSLDRGEIQPQHF. DNA of the CDR3: TGCGCCAGCAGCTTGGACAGGGGGGAAATTCAGCCCCAGCATTTT. This rearrangement joins TRBV5-1 to TRBJ1-5; 8 nucleotides align to TRBD1. J was trimmed by 6 bases and V by 0 bases; bases with no gene match: 5. The length of the CDR3 is 15 residues. CDR1 and CDR2 (germline): SGHRS, YFSETQ.

Concerning this clone: Other DNA sequences in this specimen translate into the identical CDR3. This rearrangement joins TRBV19 to TRBJ1-5; D is unclear. CDR3 length: 15 residues. V lost 1 base and J 0 bases, leaving 7 bases between the germline ends. CDR1 is LNHDA, CDR2 SQIVND, per germline (reference sequence). The CDR3 is CASSIVQDSNQPQHF. The DNA for the CDR3 is TGTGCCAGTAGTATAGTCCAGGATAGCAATCAGCCCCAGCATTTT. The complete variable domain, with remaining parts taken from reference TRBV19 and TRBJ1-5, reads DGGITQSPKYLFRKEGQNVTLSCEQNLNHDAMYWYRQDPGQGLRLIYYSQIVNDFQKGDIAEGYSVSREKKESFPLTVTSAQKNPTAFYLCASSIVQDSNQPQHFGDGTRLSIL.

The chain recombines TRBV9 with TRBJ2-2; the D gene is possibly TRBD2 (5 bases). This CDR3 has 15 residues. Germline assignment: CDR1 SGDLS and CDR2 YYNGEE. V was clipped by 0 bases and J by 5 bases, with 11 bases between them. The CDR3 bases are TGTGCCAGCAGCGTAGGACTACGAACGACCGGGGAGCTGTTTTTT. Translating gives CASSVGLRTTGELFF.

The table lists this clone with a count of one. The V call is TRBV10-2, the J call TRBJ1-5, with 8 bases aligning to TRBD1. Looked up from germline, CDR1 is WSHSY and CDR2 is SAAADI. J lost 8 bases, V lost 5 bases, and 2 bases had no gene match. The CDR3 covers 12 residues. The CDR3: CASSNRGEPQHF. The CDR3 DNA reads TGCGCCAGCAGTAACAGGGGGGAGCCCCAGCATTTT.

V is TRBV7-9 and J is TRBJ1-2; the match to TRBD1 covers 9 bases. Germline V gene data show CDR1 as SEHNR and CDR2 as FQNEAQ (reference sequence). Trimming at V came to 5 bases and at J to 8 bases, leaving 6 bases not matched to a gene. The CDR3 length is 13 residues. CDR3 sequence reads: CASSRTGEGGYTF. The CDR3 DNA is TGTGCCAGCAGCCGGACAGGGGAGGGCGGCTACACCTTC.

The chain recombines TRBV5-1 with TRBJ2-3, with 9 bases identical to TRBD2. The CDR3 length is 17 residues. The germline V gene has CDR1 SGHRS and CDR2 YFSETQ. The V and J ends lost 4 bases and 3 bases, in that order; junction bases with no gene match: 12. CDR3 protein: CASSKGGYSGRTDTQYF. The CDR3 nucleotides are TGCGCCAGCAGCAAGGGGGGATATAGCGGGAGAACAGATACGCAGTATTTT.

This clone occurred a few times. The rearrangement uses TRBV5-5 and TRBJ1-4, with TRBD1 identical over 7 bases. Per germline, CDR1 SGHKS and CDR2 YYEKEE (reference sequence). The CDR3 runs 13 residues. The junction had 4 bases not matched to a gene; V was cut back by 3 bases and J by 8 bases. The CDR3 DNA follows: TGTGCCAGCAGCTATGGGACAGCAGAAAAACTGTTTTTT. Encoded protein: CASSYGTAEKLFF.

The gene calls are TRBV1 and TRBJ2-3; the table calls TRBD2, which could not be checked here. TRBV1 is classified as a pseudogene. This CDR3 contains 15 residues. The CDR3 here is CTSSQAGGSTDTQYF. CDR3 DNA sequence: TGCACCAGCAGCCAGGCGGGGGGGAGCACAGATACGCAGTATTTT.

CDR3 loop: CASSRSTGQYNSPLHF. The CDR3 coding sequence is TGCGCCAGCAGCCGTTCAACGGGACAGTATAATTCACCCCTCCACTTT. V and J are TRBV4-1 and TRBJ1-6; 7 positions agree with TRBD1. Per germline, CDR1 MGHRA and CDR2 YSYEKL. V shed 4 bases, J shed 4 bases, and the junction held 7 bases outside the gene matches. CDR3 length: 16 residues.

The chain uses TRBV3-1 (or the pseudogene TRBV3-2) and TRBJ2-6, with 8 positions matching TRBD1. The CDR3 is made up of 15 amino acids. Germline loops: CDR1 LGHDT, CDR2 YNNKEL (reference sequence). The ends lost 5 bases at V and 0 bases at J; junction bases unmatched: 0. Here the CDR3 reads CASSGTGSGANVLTF. The CDR3 nucleotides are TGTGCCAGCAGCGGGACAGGCTCTGGGGCCAACGTCCTGACTTTC.

CDR3 amino acids: CASSLVGGGTDTQYF. The CDR3 DNA follows: TGTGCCAGCAGCTTAGTGGGAGGCGGCACAGATACGCAGTATTTT. The J gene is TRBJ2-3, the V gene TRBV7-2; tentatively, D is TRBD2 (6 bases). The CDR3 runs to 15 residues. Looked up from germline, CDR1 is SGHTA and CDR2 is FQGNSA. The ends were cut back, 1 base at V and 1 base at J, with 9 bases in the middle.